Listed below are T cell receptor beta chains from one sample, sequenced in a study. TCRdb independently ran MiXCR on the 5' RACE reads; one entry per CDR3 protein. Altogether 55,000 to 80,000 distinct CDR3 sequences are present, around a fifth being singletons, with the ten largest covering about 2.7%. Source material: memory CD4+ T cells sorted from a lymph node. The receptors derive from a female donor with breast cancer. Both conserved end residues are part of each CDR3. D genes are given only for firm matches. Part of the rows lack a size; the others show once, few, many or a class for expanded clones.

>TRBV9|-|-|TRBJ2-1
TGTGCCAGCAGCCCCCGGGGGTACAATGAGCAGTTCTTC
CASSPRGYNEQFF
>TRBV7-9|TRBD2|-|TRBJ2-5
TGTGCCAGCAGCTTCGTCGGGGGGGCAGAGACCCAGTACTTC
CASSFVGGAETQYF
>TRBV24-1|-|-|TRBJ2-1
TGTGCCACCCAAGATGGGATCAATGAGCAGTTCTTC
CATQDGINEQFF
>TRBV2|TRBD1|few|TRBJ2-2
TGTGCCAGCGGGGACAGGGCGCCCTCCGGGGAGCTGTTTTTT
CASGDRAPSGELFF
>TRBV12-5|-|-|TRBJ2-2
TGTGCTAGTGGTTTGGTACAGGTCTGGGAGGAGCTGTTTTTT
CASGLVQVWEELFF
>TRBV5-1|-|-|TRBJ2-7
TGCGCCAGCAGACTAACAGGAATCACCTACGAGCAGTACTTC
CASRLTGITYEQYF
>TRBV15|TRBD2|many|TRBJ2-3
TGTGCCACCCAGAACCGCGGGGGAGCAGATACGCAGTATTTT
CATQNRGGADTQYF
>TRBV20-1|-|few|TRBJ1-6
TGCAGTGCTAAGACAGCGTCTAATTCACCCCTCCACTTT
CSAKTASNSPLHF
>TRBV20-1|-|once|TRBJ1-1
TGCGGTGCAAAAAGGGCAGGGCCCTTGAACACTGAAGCTTTCTTT
CGAKRAGPLNTEAFF
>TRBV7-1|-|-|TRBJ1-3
TGTGCCAGCAGCTCCCCTGCTGGAAACACCATATATTTT
CASSSPAGNTIYF
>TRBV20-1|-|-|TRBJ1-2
TGCAGTGCTAGGACGGAAACCTATGGCTACACCTTC
CSARTETYGYTF
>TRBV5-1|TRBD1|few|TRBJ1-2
TGCGCCAGCAGCCGCGGGACAGGGAATGGCTACACCTTC
CASSRGTGNGYTF
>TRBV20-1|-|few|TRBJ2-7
TGCAGTGCTACCCGGGGAGCCCAAAACTACGAGCAGTACTTC
CSATRGAQNYEQYF
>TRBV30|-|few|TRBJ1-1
TGTGCCTGGAGTGAGGGACAGAACACTGAAGCTTTCTTT
CAWSEGQNTEAFF
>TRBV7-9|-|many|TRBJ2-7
TGTGCCAGCAGCTCCGGGGAGGGGGCCATCAGCCCCTACGAGCAGTACTTC
CASSSGEGAISPYEQYF
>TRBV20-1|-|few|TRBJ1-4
TGCAGTGCCCCCTTTCGGGGGGGTAGTGAAAAACTGTTTTTT
CSAPFRGGSEKLFF
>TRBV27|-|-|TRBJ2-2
TGTGCCAGCAGTTTAATAAACGGACCCACCGGGGAGCTGTTTTTT
CASSLINGPTGELFF
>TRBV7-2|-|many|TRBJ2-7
TGTGGGGCAGGGGATCGATACGAGCAGTACTTC
CGAGDRYEQYF
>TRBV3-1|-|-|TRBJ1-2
TGTGCCAGCAGCCAAGGTGCTGCAGGGATTAACTATGGCTACACCTTC
CASSQGAAGINYGYTF
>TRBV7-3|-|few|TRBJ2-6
TGTGCCAGCAGCTCGAGGGCCGCCTCTGGGGCCAACGTCCTGACTTTC
CASSSRAASGANVLTF
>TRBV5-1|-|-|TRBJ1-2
TGCGCCAGCAGCTTTGGGGTGTTCTATGGCTACACCTTC
CASSFGVFYGYTF
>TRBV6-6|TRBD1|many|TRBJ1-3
TGTGCCAGCAGTTACGGACAGGGGGGAAACACCATATATTTT
CASSYGQGGNTIYF
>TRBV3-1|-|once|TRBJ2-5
TGTGCCAGCAGCCAATACCTAACCGCCCAAGAGACCCAGTACTTC
CASSQYLTAQETQYF
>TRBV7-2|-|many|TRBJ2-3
TGTGCCAGCAGGACCATAGCGGGCACAGATACGCAGTATTTT
CASRTIAGTDTQYF
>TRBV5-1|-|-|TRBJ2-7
TGCGCCAGCAGCTCCTCCGGTCGGCAACAGTACTTC
CASSSSGRQQYF
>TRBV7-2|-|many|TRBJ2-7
TGTGCCAGCAGCTTAGAACACGTCAGCTACGAGCAGTACTTC
CASSLEHVSYEQYF
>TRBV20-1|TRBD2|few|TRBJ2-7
TGCAGTGCTAGTGGGGAATTCGGGGGGGACCTTGGCGAGCAGTACTTC
CSASGEFGGDLGEQYF
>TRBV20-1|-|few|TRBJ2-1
TGCAGTGCTCGAGAGTACAATGAGCAGTTCTTC
CSAREYNEQFF
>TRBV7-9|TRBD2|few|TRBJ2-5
TGTGCCAGCAGCTCGGCGGGGGGAGAGACCCAGTACTTC
CASSSAGGETQYF
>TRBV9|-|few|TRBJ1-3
TGTGCCAGCAGCCCTCAAGGGGCCGCACACTCTGGAAACACCATATATTTT
CASSPQGAAHSGNTIYF
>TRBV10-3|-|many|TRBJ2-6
TGTGCCACCGAAGGGACGGCGGTCTCTGGGGCCAACGTCCTGACTTTC
CATEGTAVSGANVLTF
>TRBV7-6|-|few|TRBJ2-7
TGTGCCAGCAGCTTAGGTCTGCGGGACGAAACCTACGAGCAGTACTTC
CASSLGLRDETYEQYF
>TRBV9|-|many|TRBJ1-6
TGTGCCAGCAGCGTAGGAGGGGACGGGAATTCACCCCTCCACTTT
CASSVGGDGNSPLHF
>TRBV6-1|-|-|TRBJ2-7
TGTGCCAGCAGTGGCCGTAGGGACTCCTACGAGCAGTACTTC
CASSGRRDSYEQYF
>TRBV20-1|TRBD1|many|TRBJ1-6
TGCAGTGCTAACCGACAGGGGCGGGATTCACCCCTCCACTTT
CSANRQGRDSPLHF
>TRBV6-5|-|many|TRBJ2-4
TGTGCCAGCTTAGGTGGAGGGGCCAAAAACATTCAGTACTTC
CASLGGGAKNIQYF
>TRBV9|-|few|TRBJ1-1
TGTGCCAGCAGCGTAGGAGCCGAAACTTACACTGAAGCTTTCTTT
CASSVGAETYTEAFF
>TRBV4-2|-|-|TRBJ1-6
TGTGCCAGCAGCCCAGGCGGTTGGGGGAGCTCCTATAATTCACCCCTCCACTTT
CASSPGGWGSSYNSPLHF
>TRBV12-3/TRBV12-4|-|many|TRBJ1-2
TGTGCCAGCAGTTCCCAGATTAGAGGTGGCTACACCTTC
CASSSQIRGGYTF
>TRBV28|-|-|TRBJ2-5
TGTGCCAGCCTATCGGGGGAGCAAGAGACCCAGTACTTC
CASLSGEQETQYF
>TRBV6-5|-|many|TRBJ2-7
TGTGCCAGCAAGATACAGGTTAGCTCCTACGAGCAGTACTTC
CASKIQVSSYEQYF
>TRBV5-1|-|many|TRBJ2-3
TGCGCCAGCAGCTTGCCAGGAGGTGATACGCAGTATTTT
CASSLPGGDTQYF
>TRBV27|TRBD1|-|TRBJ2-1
TGTGCCAGCAGTTCCGGACAGGGGGCGTTATACAATGAGCAGTTCTTC
CASSSGQGALYNEQFF
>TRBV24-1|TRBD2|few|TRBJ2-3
TGTGCCACCAGTGAGTGGACTAGCGGGACCACAGATACGCAGTATTTT
CATSEWTSGTTDTQYF
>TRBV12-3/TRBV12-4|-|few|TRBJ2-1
TGTGCCAGCAGTCAAAACCGGTGGAATGAGCAGTTCTTC
CASSQNRWNEQFF
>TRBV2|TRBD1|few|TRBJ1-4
TGTGCCAGCAGCCGACAGGGACCCGGGGAAAAACTGTTTTTT
CASSRQGPGEKLFF
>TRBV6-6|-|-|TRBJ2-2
TGTGCCAGCAGTTCCGTATCGTTGTACACCGGGGAGCTGTTTTTT
CASSSVSLYTGELFF
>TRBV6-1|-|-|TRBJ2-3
TGTGCCAGCATGGAGCGGTATAGCACAGATACGCAGTATTTT
CASMERYSTDTQYF